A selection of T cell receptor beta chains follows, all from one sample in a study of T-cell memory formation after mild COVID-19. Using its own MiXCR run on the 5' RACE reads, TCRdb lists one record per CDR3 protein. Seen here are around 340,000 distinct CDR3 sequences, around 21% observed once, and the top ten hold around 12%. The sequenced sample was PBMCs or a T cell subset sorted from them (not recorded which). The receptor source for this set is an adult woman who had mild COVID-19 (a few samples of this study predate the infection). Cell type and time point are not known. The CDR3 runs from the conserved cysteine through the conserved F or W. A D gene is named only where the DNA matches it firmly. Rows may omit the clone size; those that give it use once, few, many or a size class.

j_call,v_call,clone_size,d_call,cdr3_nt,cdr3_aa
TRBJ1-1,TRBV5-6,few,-,TGTGCCAGCAGCTCGATCACGGGCTCCGTTGAAGCTTTCTTT,CASSSITGSVEAFF
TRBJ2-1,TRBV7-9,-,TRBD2,TGTGCCAGCAGCCTACTGGGACTAGGGTATAATGAGCAGTTCTTC,CASSLLGLGYNEQFF
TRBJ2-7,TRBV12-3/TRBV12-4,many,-,TGTGCCAGCAGTTCCAGGTTCCCACTCGGCGGGGTGTCCTCCTACGAGCAGTACTTC,CASSSRFPLGGVSSYEQYF
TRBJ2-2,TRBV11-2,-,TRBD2,TGTGCCAGCAGCGACCCGACTAGCACCCACGGGGTTGGCACCGGGGAGCTGTTTTTT,CASSDPTSTHGVGTGELFF
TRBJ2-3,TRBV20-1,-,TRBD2,TGCAGTGCTAGAGGACTAGCGGGCACAGATACGCAGTATTTT,CSARGLAGTDTQYF
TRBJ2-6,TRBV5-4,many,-,TGTGCCAGCAGCTTAGGAGGCGGAGTCTCTGGGGCCAACGTCCTGACTTTC,CASSLGGGVSGANVLTF
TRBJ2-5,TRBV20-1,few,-,TGCAGTGCTAGAGAACTAGGGACCATAGAGACCCAGTACTTC,CSARELGTIETQYF
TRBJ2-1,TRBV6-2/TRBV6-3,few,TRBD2,TGTGCCAGCAGGACAGGCCCTAGCGGGAGGCATGAGCAGTTCTTC,CASRTGPSGRHEQFF
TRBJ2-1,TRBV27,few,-,TGTGCCAGCAGTTTACCCCGGGACGGGTACAATGAGCAGTTCTTC,CASSLPRDGYNEQFF
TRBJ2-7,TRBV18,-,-,TGTGCCAGCTCCCGAGAGGGTTCCGGGACACCCCAGGGGTGGCAGTACTTC,CASSREGSGTPQGWQYF
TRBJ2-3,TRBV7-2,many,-,TGTGCCAGCAGCGGCTCTAGCACAGATACGCAGTATTTT,CASSGSSTDTQYF
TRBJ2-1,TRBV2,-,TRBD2,TGTGCCAGCAGTGCCGGACTAGCGGGACCCACGAGTACGGTCTTC,CASSAGLAGPTSTVF
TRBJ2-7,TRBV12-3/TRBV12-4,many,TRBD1,TGTGCCAGCAGTTTAGGACAGGGGGTATACGAGCAGTACTTC,CASSLGQGVYEQYF
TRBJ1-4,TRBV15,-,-,TGTGCCACCAGCAGAGATTTAGCAACTAATGAAAAACTGTTTTTT,CATSRDLATNEKLFF
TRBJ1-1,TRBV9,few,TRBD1,TGTGCCAGCAGCTCGGGACAGGGGGCTCTGTACACTGAAGCTTTCTTT,CASSSGQGALYTEAFF
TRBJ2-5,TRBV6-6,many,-,TGTGCCAGCAGTTACGGGGCCAGGGAGACCCAGTACTTC,CASSYGARETQYF
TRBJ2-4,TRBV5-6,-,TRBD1,TGTGCCAGCAGCTCAGTCGGGTCAGGGGGACCATTAGCCAAAAACATTCAGTACTTC,CASSSVGSGGPLAKNIQYF
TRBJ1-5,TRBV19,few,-,TGTGCCAGTAGTATGGGTGGCCCCCTTCAGCCCCAGCATTTT,CASSMGGPLQPQHF
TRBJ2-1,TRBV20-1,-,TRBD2,TGCAGTGCAAACGGCCTAGCGGGGGGGACTTACAATGAGCAGTTCTTC,CSANGLAGGTYNEQFF
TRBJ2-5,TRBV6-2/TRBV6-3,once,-,TGTGCCACCACACGGGAGGAGACCCAGTACTTC,CATTREETQYF
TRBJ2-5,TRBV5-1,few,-,TGCGCCAGCAGCTTGCAAACCTCGGAGACCCAGTACTTC,CASSLQTSETQYF
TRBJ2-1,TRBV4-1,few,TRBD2,TGCGCCAGCAGCCAACAACTAGCGGGGTTACACAATGAGCAGTTCTTC,CASSQQLAGLHNEQFF
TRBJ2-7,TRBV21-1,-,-,TGTGCCAGCAGCAAATCGACAGCGCGGTACTTC,CASSKSTARYF
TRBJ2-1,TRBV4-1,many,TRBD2,TGCGCCAGCAGCCAAGATAGCGGGGGGGCCCGAGAGCAGTTCTTC,CASSQDSGGAREQFF
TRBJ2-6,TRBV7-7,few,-,TGTGCTAGCAGCCCCTTAGAGCCTGGGGCCAACGTCCTGACTTTC,CASSPLEPGANVLTF
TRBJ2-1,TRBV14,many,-,TGTGCCAGCAGCCAACGAGGGTCCAGCTACAATGAGCAGTTCTTC,CASSQRGSSYNEQFF
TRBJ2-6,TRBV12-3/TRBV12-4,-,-,TGTGCCAGCAGTTCTCAATCTGGGGCCAACGTCCTGACTTTC,CASSSQSGANVLTF
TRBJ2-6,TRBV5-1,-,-,TGCGCCAGCAGCTTGGAAGCCTCTGGGGCCAACGTCCTGACTTTC,CASSLEASGANVLTF
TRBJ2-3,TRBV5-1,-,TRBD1,TGCGCCAGCAGCTGGGGGACAGGGGGAGCAGATACGCAGTATTTT,CASSWGTGGADTQYF
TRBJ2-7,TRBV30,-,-,TGTGCCTGGAGTGTAGGTTATCTCCAGTACTTC,CAWSVGYLQYF
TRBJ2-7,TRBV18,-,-,TGTGCCAGCTCAAGGCTACTAGACGAGCAGTACTTC,CASSRLLDEQYF
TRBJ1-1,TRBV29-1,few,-,TGCAGCGTAGACCGGGGGTTGAACACTGAAGCTTTCTTT,CSVDRGLNTEAFF
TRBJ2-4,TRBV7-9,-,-,TGTGCCAGCAGCGCCAGGGACGGGTCCAAAAACATTCAGTACTTC,CASSARDGSKNIQYF
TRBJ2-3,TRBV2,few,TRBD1,TGTGCCACCACTTCGGGACAGGGAAGGAGAGGCACAGATACGCAGTATTTT,CATTSGQGRRGTDTQYF
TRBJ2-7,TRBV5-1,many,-,TGCGCCAGCAGCTTGGGGGTCCGAGCGGAGCGCTCCTACGAGCAGTACTTC,CASSLGVRAERSYEQYF
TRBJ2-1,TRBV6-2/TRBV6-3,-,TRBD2,TGTGCCAGCACCTCAGTAGCGGGACGGTACAATGAGCAGTTCTTC,CASTSVAGRYNEQFF
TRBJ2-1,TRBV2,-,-,TGTGCCAGCAGTGAATGCGACAGACTCATCCAAACCTACAATGAGCAGTTCTTC,CASSECDRLIQTYNEQFF
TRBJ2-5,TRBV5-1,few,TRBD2,TGCGCCAGCAGCAGCGGGACTAGCTCAGAAGAGACCCAGTACTTC,CASSSGTSSEETQYF
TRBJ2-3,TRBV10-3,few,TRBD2,TGTGCCATCAGTGGACTGACTAGCGGAGACACAGATACGCAGTATTTT,CAISGLTSGDTDTQYF
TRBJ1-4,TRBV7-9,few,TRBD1,TGTGCCAGCAGCCCCGGGGACAGGGTGAGGTTCGTGGAAAAACTGTTTTTT,CASSPGDRVRFVEKLFF
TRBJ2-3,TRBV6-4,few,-,TGTGCCAGCAGTGACTCGGACACAGATACGCAGTATTTT,CASSDSDTDTQYF